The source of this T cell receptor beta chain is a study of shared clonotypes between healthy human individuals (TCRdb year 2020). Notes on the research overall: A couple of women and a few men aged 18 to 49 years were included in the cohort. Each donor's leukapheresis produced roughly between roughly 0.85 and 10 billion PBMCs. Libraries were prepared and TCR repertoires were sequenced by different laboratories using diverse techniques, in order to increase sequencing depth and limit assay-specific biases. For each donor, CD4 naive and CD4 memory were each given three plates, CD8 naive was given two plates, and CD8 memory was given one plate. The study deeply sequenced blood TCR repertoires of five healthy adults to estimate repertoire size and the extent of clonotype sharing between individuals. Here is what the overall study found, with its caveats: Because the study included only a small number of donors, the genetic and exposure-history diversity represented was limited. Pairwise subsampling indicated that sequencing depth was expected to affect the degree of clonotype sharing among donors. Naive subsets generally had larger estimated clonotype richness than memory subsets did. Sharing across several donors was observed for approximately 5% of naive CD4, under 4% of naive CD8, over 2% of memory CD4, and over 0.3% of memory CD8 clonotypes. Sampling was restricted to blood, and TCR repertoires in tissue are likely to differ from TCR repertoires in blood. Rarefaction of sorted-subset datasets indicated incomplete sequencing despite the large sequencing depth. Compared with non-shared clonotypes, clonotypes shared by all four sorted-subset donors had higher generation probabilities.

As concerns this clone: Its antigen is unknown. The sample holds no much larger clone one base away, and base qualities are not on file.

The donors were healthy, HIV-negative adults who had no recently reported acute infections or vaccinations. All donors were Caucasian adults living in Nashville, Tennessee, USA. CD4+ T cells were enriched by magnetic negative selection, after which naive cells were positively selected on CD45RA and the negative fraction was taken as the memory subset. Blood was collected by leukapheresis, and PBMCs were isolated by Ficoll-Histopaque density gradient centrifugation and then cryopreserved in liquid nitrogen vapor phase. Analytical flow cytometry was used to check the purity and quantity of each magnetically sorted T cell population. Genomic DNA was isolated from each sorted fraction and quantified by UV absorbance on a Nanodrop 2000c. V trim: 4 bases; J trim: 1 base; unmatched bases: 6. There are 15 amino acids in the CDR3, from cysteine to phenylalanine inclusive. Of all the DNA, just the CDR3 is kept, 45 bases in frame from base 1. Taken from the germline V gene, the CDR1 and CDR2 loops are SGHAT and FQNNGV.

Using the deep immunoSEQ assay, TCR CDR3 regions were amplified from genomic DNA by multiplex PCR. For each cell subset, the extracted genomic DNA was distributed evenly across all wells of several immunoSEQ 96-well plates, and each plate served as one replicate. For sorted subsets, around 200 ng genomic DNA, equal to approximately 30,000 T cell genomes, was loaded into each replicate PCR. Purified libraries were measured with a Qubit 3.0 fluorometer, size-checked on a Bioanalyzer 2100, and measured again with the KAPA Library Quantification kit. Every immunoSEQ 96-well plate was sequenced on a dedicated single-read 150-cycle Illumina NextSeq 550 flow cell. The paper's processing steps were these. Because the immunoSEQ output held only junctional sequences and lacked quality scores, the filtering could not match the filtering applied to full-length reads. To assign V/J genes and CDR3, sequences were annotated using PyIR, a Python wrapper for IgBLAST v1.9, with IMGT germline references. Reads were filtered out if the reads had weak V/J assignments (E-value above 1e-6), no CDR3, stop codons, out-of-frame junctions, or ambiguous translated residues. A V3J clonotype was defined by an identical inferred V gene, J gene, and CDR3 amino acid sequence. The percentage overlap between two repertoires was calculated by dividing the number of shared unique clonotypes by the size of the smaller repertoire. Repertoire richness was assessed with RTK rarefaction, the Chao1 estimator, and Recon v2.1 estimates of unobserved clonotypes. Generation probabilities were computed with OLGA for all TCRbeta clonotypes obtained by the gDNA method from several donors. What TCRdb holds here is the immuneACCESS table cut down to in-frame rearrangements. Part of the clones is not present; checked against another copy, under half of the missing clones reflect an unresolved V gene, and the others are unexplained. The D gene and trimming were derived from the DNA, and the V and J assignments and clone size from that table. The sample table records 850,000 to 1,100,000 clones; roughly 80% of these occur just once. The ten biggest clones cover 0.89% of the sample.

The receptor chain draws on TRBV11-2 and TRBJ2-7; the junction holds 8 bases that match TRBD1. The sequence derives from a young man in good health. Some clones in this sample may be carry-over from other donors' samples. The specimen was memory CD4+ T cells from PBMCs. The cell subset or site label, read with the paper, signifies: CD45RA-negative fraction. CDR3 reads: CASSSARQGSYEQYF. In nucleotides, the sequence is TGTGCCAGCAGCTCTGCGAGACAGGGGTCCTACGAGCAGTACTTC.